This TCR beta chain is from a study of blood T cell repertoires in COVID-19. Study overall: COVID-19 samples collected from the United States, Italy and Spain covered acute and convalescent phases. T cells, B-cell-depleted T cells, or PBMCs provided the cDNA or gDNA that served as material.

The authors' processing: Estimation of nucleated cell counts relied on the amplification of reference gene primers. Clones were sequenced by immunoSEQ multiplex PCR, and TCRdb holds only the in-frame ones, with some missing. The V and J calls and clone size were taken over from that table, and D and trimming were inferred from the DNA. Found here are roughly 140,000 clones, 88% of them singletons; the top ten hold roughly 1.9%. CDR1 and CDR2 (germline): LNHDA, SQIVND (reference sequence). The CDR3 sequence is 16 residues long. Unmatched junction bases numbered 6, after V lost 1 base and J lost 4 bases.

This sequence joins TRBV19 and TRBJ2-1, with 8 positions matching TRBD2. Input material: peripheral blood. This sequence was found in a man aged 65 to 85 with acute or convalescent COVID-19. This CDR3 reads CASSIGSGGVYNEQFF. The CDR3 DNA is TGTGCCAGTAGTATAGGGTCGGGAGGGGTTTACAATGAGCAGTTCTTC.